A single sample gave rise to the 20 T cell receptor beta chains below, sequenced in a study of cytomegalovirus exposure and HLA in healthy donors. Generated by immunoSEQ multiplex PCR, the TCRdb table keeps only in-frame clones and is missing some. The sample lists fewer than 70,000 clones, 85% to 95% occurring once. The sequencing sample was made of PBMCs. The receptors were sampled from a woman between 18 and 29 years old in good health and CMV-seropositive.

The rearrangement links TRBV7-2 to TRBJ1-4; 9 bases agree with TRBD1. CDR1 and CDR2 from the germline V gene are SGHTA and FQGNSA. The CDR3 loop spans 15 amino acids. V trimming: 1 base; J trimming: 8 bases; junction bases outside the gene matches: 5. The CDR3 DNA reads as TGTGCCAGCAGCTTAGGGGACAGGGTAGAGGAAAAACTGTTTTTT. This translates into CASSLGDRVEEKLFF.

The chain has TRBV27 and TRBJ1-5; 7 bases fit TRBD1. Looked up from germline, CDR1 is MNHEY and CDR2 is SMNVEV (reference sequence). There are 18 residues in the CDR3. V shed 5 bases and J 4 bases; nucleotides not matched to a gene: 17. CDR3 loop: CASSLWPPPTGANQPQHF. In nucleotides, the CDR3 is TGTGCCAGCAGTCTATGGCCCCCCCCCACAGGGGCGAATCAGCCCCAGCATTTT.

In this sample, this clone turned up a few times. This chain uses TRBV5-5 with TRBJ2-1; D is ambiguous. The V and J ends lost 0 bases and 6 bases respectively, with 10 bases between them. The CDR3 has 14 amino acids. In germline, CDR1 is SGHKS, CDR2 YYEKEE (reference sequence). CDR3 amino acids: CASSLALGPNEQFF. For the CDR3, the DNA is TGTGCCAGCAGCTTGGCTTTGGGCCCCAATGAGCAGTTCTTC.

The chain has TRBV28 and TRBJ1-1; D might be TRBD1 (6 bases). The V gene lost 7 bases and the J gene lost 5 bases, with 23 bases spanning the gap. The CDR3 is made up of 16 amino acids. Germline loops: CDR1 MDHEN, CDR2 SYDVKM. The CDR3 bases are TGTGCCAGCAAAAGAGGGGGGGTAGTATTTGGGACTGAAGCTTTCTTT. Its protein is CASKRGGVVFGTEAFF.

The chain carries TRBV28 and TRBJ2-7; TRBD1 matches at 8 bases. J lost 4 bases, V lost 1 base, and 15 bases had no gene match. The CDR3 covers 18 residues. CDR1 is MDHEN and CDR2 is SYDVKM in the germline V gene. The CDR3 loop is CASSLSMKPDGTGYEQYF. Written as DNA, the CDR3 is TGTGCCAGCAGTTTATCGATGAAGCCGGACGGGACAGGATACGAGCAGTACTTC.

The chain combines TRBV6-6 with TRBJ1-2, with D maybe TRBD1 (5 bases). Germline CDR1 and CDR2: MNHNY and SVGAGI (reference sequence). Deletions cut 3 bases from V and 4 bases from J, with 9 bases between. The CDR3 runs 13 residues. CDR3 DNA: TGTGCCAGCAGTTATGGACAACCCTATGGCTACACCTTC. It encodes CASSYGQPYGYTF.

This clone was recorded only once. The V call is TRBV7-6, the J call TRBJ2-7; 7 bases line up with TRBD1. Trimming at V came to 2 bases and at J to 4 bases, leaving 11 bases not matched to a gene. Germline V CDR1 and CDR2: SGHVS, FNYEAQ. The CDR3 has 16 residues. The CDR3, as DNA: TGTGCCAGCAGCTTAAGGGGGCGGGTGGCAGCTTACGAGCAGTACTTC. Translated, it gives CASSLRGRVAAYEQYF. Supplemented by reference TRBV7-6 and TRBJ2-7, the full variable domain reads GAGVSQSPRYKVTKRGQDVALRCDPISGHVSLYWYRQALGQGPEFLTYFNYEAQQDKSGLPNDRFSAERPEGSISTLTIQRTEQRDSAMYRCASSLRGRVAAYEQYFGPGTRLTVT.

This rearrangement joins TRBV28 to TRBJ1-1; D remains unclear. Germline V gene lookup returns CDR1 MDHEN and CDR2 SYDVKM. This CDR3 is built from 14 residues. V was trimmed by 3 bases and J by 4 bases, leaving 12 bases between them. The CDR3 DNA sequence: TGTGCCAGCAGTTTTGGAGGGCGTGTCACTGAAGCTTTCTTT. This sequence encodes CASSFGGRVTEAFF.

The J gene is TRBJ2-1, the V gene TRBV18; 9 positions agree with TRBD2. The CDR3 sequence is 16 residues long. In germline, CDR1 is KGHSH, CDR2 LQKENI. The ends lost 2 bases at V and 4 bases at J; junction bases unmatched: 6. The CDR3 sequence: CASSPYSAGGYNEQFF. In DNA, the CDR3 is TGTGCCAGCTCACCATATTCAGCGGGGGGTTACAATGAGCAGTTCTTC.

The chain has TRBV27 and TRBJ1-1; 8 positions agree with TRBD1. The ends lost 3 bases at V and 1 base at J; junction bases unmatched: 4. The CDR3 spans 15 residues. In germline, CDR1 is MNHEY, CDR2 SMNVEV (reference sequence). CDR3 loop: CASSFPRGPNTEAFF. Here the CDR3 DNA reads TGTGCCAGCAGTTTCCCCAGGGGGCCGAACACTGAAGCTTTCTTT.

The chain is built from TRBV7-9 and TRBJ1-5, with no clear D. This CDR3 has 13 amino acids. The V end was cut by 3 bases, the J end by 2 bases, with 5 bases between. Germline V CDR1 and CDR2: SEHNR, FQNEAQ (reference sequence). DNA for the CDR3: TGTGCCAGCAGCTTCGGGGGCAATCAGCCCCAGCATTTT. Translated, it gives CASSFGGNQPQHF.

For the CDR3, the DNA is TGTGCCAGCAGGCCTGGACTAGCGGGGGGGGACATTCAGTACTTC. Translation gives CASRPGLAGGDIQYF. The J gene is TRBJ2-4, the V gene TRBV5-4, with 15 bases that match TRBD2. The CDR3 is 15 amino acids. Germline CDR1 SGHNT, CDR2 YYREEE (reference sequence). Trimming at V came to 5 bases and at J to 8 bases, leaving 5 bases not matched to a gene.

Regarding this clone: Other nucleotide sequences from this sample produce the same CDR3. DNA for the CDR3: TGTGCCAGCAGTCTGGGGGGGCGTGAGCAGTTCTTC. It encodes CASSLGGREQFF. This rearrangement joins TRBV27 to TRBJ2-1, with D possibly matching TRBD2 (7 bases). Germline CDR1 is MNHEY and CDR2 is SMNVEV (reference sequence). The germline V and J ends were trimmed by 5 bases and 9 bases, with 11 bases remaining between them. The CDR3 runs to 12 residues.

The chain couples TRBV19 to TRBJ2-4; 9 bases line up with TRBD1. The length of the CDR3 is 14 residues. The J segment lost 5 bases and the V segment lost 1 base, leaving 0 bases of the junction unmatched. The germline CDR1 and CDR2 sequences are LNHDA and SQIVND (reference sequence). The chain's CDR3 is CASSIGTGENIQYF. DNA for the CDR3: TGTGCCAGTAGTATAGGGACAGGGGAAAACATTCAGTACTTC.

In DNA, the CDR3 is TGCGCCAGCAGCCAGAAACTTACAGGATATGATGAAAAACTGTTTTTT. Residues: CASSQKLTGYDEKLFF. The V call is TRBV4-1, the J call TRBJ1-4; D possibly corresponds to TRBD1 (5 bases). Trimming took 3 bases from V and 6 from J, leaving 17 bases between them. Germline assignment: CDR1 MGHRA and CDR2 YSYEKL. The length of the CDR3 is 16 residues.

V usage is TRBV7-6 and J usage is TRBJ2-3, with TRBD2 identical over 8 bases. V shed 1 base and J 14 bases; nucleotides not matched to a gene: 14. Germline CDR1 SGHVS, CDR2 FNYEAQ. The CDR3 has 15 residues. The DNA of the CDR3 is TGTGCCAGCAGCTTAGATTCGCGGGGGGCCATACGGGCGTATTTT. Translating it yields CASSLDSRGAIRAYF.

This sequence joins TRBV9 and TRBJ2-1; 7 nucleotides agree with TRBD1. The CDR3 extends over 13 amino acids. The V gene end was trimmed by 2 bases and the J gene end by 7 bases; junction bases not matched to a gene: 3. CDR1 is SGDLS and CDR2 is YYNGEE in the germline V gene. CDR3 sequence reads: CASSVDRANEQFF. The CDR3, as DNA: TGTGCCAGCAGCGTCGACAGGGCTAATGAGCAGTTCTTC.

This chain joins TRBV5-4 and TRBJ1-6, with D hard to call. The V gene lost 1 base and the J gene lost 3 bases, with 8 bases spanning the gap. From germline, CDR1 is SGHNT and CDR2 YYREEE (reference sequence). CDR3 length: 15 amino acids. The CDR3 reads CASSLPGYYNSPLHF. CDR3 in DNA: TGTGCCAGCAGCTTGCCGGGTTACTATAATTCACCCCTCCACTTT.

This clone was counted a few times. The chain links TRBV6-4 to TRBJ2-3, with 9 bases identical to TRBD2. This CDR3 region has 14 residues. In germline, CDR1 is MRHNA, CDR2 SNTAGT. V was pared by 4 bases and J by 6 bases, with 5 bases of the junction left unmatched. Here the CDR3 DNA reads TGTGCCAGCAGTGGCGGGGGGGCCCCCGATACGCAGTATTTT. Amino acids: CASSGGGAPDTQYF.

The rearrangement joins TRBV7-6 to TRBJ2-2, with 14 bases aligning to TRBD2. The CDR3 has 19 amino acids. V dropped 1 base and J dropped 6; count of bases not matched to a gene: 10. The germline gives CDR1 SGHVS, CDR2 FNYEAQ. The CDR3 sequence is CASSLGLAGGPGSAGELFF. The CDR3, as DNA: TGTGCCAGCAGCTTAGGACTAGCGGGGGGGCCTGGGAGCGCCGGGGAGCTGTTTTTT.